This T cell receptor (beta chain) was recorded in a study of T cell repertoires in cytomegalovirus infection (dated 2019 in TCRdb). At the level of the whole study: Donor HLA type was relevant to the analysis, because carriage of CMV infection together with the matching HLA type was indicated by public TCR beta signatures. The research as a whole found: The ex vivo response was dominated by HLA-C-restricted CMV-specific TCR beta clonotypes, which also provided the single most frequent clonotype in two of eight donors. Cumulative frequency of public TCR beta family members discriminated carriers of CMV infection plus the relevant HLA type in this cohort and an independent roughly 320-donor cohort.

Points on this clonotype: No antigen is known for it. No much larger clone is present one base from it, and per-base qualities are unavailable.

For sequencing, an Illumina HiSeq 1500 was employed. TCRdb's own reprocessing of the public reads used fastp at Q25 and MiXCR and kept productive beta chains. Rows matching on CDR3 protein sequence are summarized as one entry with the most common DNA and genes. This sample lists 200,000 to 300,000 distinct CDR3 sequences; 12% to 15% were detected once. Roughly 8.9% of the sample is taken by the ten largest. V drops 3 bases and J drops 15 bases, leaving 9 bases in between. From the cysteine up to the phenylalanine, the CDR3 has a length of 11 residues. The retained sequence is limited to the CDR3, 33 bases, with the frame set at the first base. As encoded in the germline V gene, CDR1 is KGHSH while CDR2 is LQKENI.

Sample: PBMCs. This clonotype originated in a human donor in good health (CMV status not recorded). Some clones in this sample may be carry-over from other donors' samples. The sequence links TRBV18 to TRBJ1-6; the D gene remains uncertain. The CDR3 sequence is CASSPGRDLHF. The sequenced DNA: TGTGCCAGCTCACCTGGGAGGGACCTCCACTTT.